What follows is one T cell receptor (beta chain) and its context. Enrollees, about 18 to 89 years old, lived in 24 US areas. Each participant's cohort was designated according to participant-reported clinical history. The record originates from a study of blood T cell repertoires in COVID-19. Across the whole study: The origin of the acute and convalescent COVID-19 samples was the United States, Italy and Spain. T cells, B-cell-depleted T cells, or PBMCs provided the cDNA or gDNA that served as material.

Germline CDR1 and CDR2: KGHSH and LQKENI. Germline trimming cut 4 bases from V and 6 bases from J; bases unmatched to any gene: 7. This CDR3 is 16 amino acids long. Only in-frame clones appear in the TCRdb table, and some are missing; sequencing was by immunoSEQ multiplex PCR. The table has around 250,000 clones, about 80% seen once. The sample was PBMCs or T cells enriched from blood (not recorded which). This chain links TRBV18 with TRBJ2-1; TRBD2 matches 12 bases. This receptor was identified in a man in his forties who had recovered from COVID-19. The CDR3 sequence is CASSRETSGGPNEQFF. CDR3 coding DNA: TGTGCCAGCTCACGAGAGACTAGCGGGGGCCCCAATGAGCAGTTCTTC.